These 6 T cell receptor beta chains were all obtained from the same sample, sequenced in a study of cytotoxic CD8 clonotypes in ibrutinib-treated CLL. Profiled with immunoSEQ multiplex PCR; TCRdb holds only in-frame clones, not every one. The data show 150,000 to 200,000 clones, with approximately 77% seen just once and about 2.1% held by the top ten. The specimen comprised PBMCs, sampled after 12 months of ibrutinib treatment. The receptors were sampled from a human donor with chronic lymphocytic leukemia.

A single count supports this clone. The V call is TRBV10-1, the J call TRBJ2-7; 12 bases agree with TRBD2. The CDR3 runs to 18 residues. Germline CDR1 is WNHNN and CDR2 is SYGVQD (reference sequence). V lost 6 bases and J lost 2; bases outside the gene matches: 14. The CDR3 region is CASRDASPSGRVPYEQYF. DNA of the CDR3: TGCGCCAGCAGGGATGCCTCTCCTAGCGGGAGGGTCCCCTACGAGCAGTACTTC.

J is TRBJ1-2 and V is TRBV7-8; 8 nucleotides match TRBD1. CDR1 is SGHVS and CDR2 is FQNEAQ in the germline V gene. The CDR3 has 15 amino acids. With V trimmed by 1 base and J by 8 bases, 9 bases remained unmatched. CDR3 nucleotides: TGTGCCAGCAGCTTAGGGGACAGGCCTATGTTGGGCTACACCTTC. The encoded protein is CASSLGDRPMLGYTF.

The CDR3 DNA reads as TGTGCCAGCAGGACTAGCGGGCAGGAGCAGTACTTC. This codes for CASRTSGQEQYF. The rearrangement joins TRBV6-5 to TRBJ2-7; TRBD2 matches 10 bases. Trimming removed 6 bases from V and 7 bases from J; junction bases left unmatched: 3. From germline, CDR1 is MNHEY and CDR2 SVGAGI. The CDR3 runs to 12 residues.

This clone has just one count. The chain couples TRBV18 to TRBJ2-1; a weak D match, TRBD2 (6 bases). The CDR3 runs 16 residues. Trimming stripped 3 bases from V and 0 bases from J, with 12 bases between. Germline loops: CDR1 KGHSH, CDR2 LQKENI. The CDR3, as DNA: TGTGCCAGCTCACCTCGGGAGTTGAGCTCCTACAATGAGCAGTTCTTC. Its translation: CASSPRELSSYNEQFF. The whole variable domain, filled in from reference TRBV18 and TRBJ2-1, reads NAGVMQNPRHLVRRRGQEARLRCSPMKGHSHVYWYRQLPEEGLKFMVYLQKENIIDESGMPKERFSAEFPKEGPSILRIQQVVRGDSAAYFCASSPRELSSYNEQFFGPGTRLTVL.

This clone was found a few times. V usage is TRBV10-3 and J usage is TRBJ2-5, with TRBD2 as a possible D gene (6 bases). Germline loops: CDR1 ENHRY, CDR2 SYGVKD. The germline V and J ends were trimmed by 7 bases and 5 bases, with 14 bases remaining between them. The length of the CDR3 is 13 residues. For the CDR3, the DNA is TGTGCCATCAAGGAGGGTGATCGGGAGACCCAGTACTTC. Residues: CAIKEGDRETQYF.

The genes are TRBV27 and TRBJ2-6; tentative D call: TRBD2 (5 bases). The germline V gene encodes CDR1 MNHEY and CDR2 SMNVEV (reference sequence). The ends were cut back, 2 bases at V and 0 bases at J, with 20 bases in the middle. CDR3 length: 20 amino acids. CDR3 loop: CASSLLWGGVGNSGANVLTF. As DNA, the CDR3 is TGTGCCAGCAGTTTACTTTGGGGTGGTGTCGGGAACTCTGGGGCCAACGTCCTGACTTTC.